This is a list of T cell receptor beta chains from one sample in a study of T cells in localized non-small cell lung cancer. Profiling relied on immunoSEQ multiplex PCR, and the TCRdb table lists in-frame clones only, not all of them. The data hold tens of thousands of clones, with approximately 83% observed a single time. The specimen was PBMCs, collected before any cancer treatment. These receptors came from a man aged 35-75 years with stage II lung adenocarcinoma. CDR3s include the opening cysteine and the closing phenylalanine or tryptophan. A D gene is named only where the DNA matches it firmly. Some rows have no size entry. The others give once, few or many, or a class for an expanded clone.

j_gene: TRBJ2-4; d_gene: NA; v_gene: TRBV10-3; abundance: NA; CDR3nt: TGTGCCATCAGTGAGTCACTGCAGGGAATGAACATTCAGTACTTC; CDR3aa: CAISESLQGMNIQYF
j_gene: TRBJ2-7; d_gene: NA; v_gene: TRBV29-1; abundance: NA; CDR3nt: TGCAGCGTTTTGGCAGGGACCTCCTACGAGCAGTACTTC; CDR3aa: CSVLAGTSYEQYF
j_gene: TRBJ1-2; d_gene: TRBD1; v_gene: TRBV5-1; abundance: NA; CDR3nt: TGCGCCAGCAGCCAGTACGGACAGGGGCGGTATGGCTACACCTTC; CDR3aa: CASSQYGQGRYGYTF
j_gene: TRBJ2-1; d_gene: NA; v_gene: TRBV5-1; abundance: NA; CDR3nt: TGCGCCAGCAGCTTGGAATACAATGAGCAGTTCTTC; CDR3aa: CASSLEYNEQFF
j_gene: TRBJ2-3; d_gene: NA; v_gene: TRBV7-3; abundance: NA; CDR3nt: TGTGCCAGCAGCACCGGGCCTGAAGGGGATACGCAGTATTTT; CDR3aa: CASSTGPEGDTQYF
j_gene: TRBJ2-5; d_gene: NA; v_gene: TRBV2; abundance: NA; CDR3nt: TGTGCCAGCAGTAGGAGGGGGAGACAAGAGACCCAGTACTTC; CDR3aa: CASSRRGRQETQYF
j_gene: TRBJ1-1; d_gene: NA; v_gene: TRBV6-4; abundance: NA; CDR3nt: TGTGCCAGCAGTGAGCGACAGCCGAACACTGAAGCTTTCTTT; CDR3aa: CASSERQPNTEAFF
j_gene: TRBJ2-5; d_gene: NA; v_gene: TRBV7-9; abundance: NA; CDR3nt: TGTGCCAGCAGCCTAACAGGGTACCAAGAGACCCAGTACTTC; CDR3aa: CASSLTGYQETQYF
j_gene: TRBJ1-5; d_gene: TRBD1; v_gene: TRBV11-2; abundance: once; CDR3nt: TGTGCCAGCAGCTCCGGGACAGGGAGAAATCAGCCCCAGCATTTT; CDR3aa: CASSSGTGRNQPQHF
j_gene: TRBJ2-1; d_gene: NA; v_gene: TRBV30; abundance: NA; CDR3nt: TGTGCCTCTGGACCGCCGCTCTCCTACAATGAGCAGTTCTTC; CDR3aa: CASGPPLSYNEQFF
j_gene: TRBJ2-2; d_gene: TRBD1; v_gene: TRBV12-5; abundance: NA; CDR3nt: TGTGCTAGTGGTTTACACAGGGGCCGGAACACCGGGGAGCTGTTTTTT; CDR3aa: CASGLHRGRNTGELFF
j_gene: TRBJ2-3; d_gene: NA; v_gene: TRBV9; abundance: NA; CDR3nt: TGTGCCAGCAGCGCCCGAGCAGTTGTCTACTCTAGCACAGATACGCAGTATTTT; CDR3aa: CASSARAVVYSSTDTQYF
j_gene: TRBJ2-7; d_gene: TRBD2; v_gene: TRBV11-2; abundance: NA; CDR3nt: TGTGCCAGCAGCTTAGGGGCTAGCGGGTGGGGCGAGCAGTACTTC; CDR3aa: CASSLGASGWGEQYF
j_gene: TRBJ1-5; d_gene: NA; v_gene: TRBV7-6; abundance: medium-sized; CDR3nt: TGTGCCAGCAGCTTATCCTCGACTCAGCCCCAGCATTTT; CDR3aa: CASSLSSTQPQHF
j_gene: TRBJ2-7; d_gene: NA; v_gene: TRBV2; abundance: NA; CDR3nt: TGTGCCAGCAGTGTAGAGAACGACGAGCAGTACTTC; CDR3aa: CASSVENDEQYF
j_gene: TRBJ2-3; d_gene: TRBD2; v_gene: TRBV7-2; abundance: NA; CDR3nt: TGTGCCAGCACCCCCTCTAGGCCTAGCGGGAGTTCGGGCACAGATACGCAGTATTTT; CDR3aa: CASTPSRPSGSSGTDTQYF
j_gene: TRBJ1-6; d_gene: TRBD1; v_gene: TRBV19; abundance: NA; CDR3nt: TGTGCCAGTACGGCCGGGACAGATAATTCACCCCTCCACTTT; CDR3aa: CASTAGTDNSPLHF
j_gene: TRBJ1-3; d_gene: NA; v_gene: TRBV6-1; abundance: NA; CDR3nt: TGTGCCAGCTTAGAGACAGTAGGAAACACCATATATTTT; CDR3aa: CASLETVGNTIYF
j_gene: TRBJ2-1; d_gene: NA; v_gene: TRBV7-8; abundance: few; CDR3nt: TGTGCCAGCAGCTTGTGGGGGCCCCACAATGAGCAGTTCTTC; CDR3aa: CASSLWGPHNEQFF
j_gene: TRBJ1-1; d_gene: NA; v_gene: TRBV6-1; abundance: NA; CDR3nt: TGTGCCAGCAGTGAATTACGACTGAACACTGAAGCTTTCTTT; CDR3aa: CASSELRLNTEAFF
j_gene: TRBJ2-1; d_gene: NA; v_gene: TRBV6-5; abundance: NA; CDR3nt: TGTGCCAGCATAAGCGACCAAGGGAATGAGCAGTTCTTC; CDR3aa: CASISDQGNEQFF
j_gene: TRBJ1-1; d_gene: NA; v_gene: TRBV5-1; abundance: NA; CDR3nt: TGCGCCAGCAGCTTGGGACAGGCCCAGGCAGAAGCTTTCTTT; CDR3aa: CASSLGQAQAEAFF
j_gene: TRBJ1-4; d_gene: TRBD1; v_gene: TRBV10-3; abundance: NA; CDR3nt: TGCGCCATCAGTGAAGGGGGACAGGGATGGGGCGAAAAACTGTTTTTT; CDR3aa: CAISEGGQGWGEKLFF
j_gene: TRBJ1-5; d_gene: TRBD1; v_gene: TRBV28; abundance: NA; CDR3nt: TGTGCCAGCAGTCCGCTCGCAGGGGGTAATCAGCCCCAGCATTTT; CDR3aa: CASSPLAGGNQPQHF
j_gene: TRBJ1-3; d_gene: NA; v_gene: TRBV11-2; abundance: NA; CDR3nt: TGTGCCAGCAGCTTTGTCTCTGGAAACACCATATATTTT; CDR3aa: CASSFVSGNTIYF
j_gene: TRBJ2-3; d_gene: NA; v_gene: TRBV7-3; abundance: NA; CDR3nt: TGTGCCAGCACCCAAGGCGGGGACACAGATACGCAGTATTTT; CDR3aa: CASTQGGDTDTQYF
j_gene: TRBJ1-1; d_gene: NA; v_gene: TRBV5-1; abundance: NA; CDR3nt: TGCGCCAGCAGCTTGGACAGCGATTTGCCCCGACCCAATGTTATTCGAGCTTTCTTT; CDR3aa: CASSLDSDLPRPNVIRAFF
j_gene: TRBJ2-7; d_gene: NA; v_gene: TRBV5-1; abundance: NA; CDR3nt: TGCGCCAGCAGCTTGGAGGGTAGCGGAAGCTCCTACGAGCAGTACTTC; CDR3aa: CASSLEGSGSSYEQYF
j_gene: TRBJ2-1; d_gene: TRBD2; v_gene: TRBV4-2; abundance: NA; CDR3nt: TGTGCCAGCAGCCAAGATCAAACACTAGCGGGAGATGAGCAGTTCTTC; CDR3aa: CASSQDQTLAGDEQFF
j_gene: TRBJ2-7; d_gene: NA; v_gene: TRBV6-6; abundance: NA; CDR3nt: TGTGCCAGCAAGAGGGGACGGGACTACGAGCAGTACTTC; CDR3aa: CASKRGRDYEQYF
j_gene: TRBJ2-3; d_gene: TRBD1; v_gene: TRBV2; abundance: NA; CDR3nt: TGTGCCAGCAGTGAACTTCAGGGGGCGGCAGATACGCAGTATTTT; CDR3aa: CASSELQGAADTQYF
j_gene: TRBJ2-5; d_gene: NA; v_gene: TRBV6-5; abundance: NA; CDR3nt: TGTGCCAGCAGTTACTTTGGCGCCCAAGAGACCCAGTACTTC; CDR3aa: CASSYFGAQETQYF
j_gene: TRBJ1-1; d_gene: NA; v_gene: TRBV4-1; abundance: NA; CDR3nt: TGCGCCAGCAGCCAAGAAAGAACCACTGAAGCTTTCTTT; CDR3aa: CASSQERTTEAFF
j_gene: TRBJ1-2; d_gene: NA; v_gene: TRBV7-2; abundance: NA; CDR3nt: TGTGCCAGCAGCTACCGGACGGAACCTCACTATGGCTACACCTTC; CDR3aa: CASSYRTEPHYGYTF
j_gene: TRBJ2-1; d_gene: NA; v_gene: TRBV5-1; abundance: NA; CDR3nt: TGCGCCAGCAGCGAACGTCGAACCCCCTACAATGAGCAGTTCTTC; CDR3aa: CASSERRTPYNEQFF
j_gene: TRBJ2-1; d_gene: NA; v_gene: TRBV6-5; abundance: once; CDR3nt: TGTGCCAGCATGGGAGTCGGCTCCTACAATGAGCAGTTCTTC; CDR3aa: CASMGVGSYNEQFF
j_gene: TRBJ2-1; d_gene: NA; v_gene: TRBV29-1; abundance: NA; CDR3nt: TGCAGCGTTGAAGTCCAGGGTAACAATGAGCAGTTCTTC; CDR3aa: CSVEVQGNNEQFF
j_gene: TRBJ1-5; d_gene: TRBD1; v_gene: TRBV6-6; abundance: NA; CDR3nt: TGTGCCAGTAGGGACAGGGGCAATCAGCCCCAGCATTTT; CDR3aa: CASRDRGNQPQHF
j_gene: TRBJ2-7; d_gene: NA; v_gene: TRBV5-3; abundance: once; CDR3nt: TGTGCCAGAAGGAACTTTAGTTGGAAGTGCATCGAGCAGTACTTC; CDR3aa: CARRNFSWKCIEQYF
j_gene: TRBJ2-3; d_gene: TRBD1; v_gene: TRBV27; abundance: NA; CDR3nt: TGTGCCAGCAGTGGGGACAGTCCGACTCTTAGCACAGATACGCAGTATTTT; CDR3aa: CASSGDSPTLSTDTQYF
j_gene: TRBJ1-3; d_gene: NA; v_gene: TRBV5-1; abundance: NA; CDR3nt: TGCGCCAGCAGACCCCTCGGAACAGACGGAAACACCATATATTTT; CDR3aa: CASRPLGTDGNTIYF
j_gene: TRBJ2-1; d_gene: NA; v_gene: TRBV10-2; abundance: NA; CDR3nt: TGCGCCAGCAGTGTATCTTACAATGAGCAGTTCTTC; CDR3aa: CASSVSYNEQFF
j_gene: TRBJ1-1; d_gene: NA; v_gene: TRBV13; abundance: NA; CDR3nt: TGTGCCAGCAGCTTAGAGAACACTGAAGCTTTCTTT; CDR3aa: CASSLENTEAFF
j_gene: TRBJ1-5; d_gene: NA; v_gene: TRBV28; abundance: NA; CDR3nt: TGTGCCAGCAGCCAAGGAGGGACTAATCAGCCCCAGCATTTT; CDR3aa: CASSQGGTNQPQHF
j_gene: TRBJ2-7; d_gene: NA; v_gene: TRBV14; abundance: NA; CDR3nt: TGTGCCAGCAGCCAAGTGATCTCCGAGCAGTACTTC; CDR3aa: CASSQVISEQYF
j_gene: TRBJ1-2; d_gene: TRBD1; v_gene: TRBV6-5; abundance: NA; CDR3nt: TGTGCCAGCAGTTACACAGGGGGCGCGGGAAACTATGGCTACACCTTC; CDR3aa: CASSYTGGAGNYGYTF
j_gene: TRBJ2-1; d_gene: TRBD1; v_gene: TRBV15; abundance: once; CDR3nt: TGTGCCACCAGCAGACGTACCGACAGGGGCAATGAGCAGTTCTTC; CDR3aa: CATSRRTDRGNEQFF
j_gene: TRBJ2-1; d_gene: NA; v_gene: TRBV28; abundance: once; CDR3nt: TGTGCCAGCAGTTTCCCCCAGTACTCCTCCGGTGAGCAGTTCTTC; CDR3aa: CASSFPQYSSGEQFF
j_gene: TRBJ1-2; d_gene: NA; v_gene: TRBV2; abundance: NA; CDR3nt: TGTGCCAGCAGTTCCGGGCCCCGGTCAGGCTACACCTTC; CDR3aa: CASSSGPRSGYTF
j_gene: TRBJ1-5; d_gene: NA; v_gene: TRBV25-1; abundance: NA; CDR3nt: TGTGCCAGCAGTGTTGCCGGGGGGAATCAGCCCCAGCATTTT; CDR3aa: CASSVAGGNQPQHF
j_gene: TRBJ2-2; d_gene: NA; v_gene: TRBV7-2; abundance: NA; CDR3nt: TGTGCCAGCAGCAAGACTAATCTGCCCGGGGAGCTGTTTTTT; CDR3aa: CASSKTNLPGELFF
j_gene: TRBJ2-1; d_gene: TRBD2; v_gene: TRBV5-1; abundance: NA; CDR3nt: TGCGCCAGCAGCCGGACTAGCGACAATGAGCAGTTCTTC; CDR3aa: CASSRTSDNEQFF
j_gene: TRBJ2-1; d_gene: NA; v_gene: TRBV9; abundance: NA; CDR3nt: TGTGCCAGCAGCGTAAGGGCAGACAATGAGCAGTTCTTC; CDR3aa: CASSVRADNEQFF
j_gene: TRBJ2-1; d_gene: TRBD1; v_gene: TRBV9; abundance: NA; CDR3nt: TGTGCCAGCAGCGCAGAGGGGGCTGCGTCCTACAATGAGCAGTTCTTC; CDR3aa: CASSAEGAASYNEQFF
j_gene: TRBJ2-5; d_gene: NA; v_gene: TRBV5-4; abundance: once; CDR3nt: TGTGCCAGCAGCCGGGACCGGGAGACCCAGTACTTC; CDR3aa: CASSRDRETQYF
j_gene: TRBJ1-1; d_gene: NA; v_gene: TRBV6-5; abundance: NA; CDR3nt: TGTGCCAGTTATGGTCTGGTGGGCACTGAAGCTTTCTTT; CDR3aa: CASYGLVGTEAFF
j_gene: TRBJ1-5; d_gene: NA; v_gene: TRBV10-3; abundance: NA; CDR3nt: TGTGCCATCAGTGAGTCCCGGGGTAGCGGTCAGCCCCAGCATTTT; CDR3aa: CAISESRGSGQPQHF
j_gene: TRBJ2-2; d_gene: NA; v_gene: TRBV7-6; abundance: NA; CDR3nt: TGTGCCAGCAGCCCGAGAGGGGAGCTGTTTTTT; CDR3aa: CASSPRGELFF
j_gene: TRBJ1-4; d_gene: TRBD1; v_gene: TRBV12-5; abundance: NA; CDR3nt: TGTGCTAGTGCCCCCACAGGGGATGAAAAACTGTTTTTT; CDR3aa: CASAPTGDEKLFF
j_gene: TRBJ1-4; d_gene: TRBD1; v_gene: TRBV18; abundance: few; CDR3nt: TGTGCCAGCTCACTTTCTGACAGGGGGGAAAAACTGTTTTTT; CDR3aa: CASSLSDRGEKLFF